Sequencing of this T cell receptor beta chain was carried out in a study of T cells in Graves' hyperthyroidism and ophthalmopathy. Background on the study: Prior to any treatment, at the point of initial diagnosis, peripheral blood was collected.

This CDR3 is 15 amino acids long. The ends were cut back, 8 bases at V and 0 bases at J, with 14 bases in the middle. The V gene's germline CDR1 is MDHEN and CDR2 SYDVKM. This clonotype has only a few counts. Its target is not known. Study-level results: Ophthalmopathy stood apart from stable hyperthyroidism in a 13 V-J model.

Amplified regions were TCR beta CDR3 sequences from RNA transcripts. A set of HTBI primers served as the primers for a first-round RT-PCR of the TCR CDR3. Via MiXCR, TCRdb re-called the multiplex PCR reads, giving one row per CDR3 protein. The table lists about 520,000 distinct CDR3 sequences, approximately 25% of them singletons. The chain recombines TRBV28 with TRBJ1-5, with a tentative D call TRBD1 (5 bases). The source material was blood. This clonotype was sampled from a woman aged 25 to 39 with Graves' ophthalmopathy. The DNA of the CDR3 is TGTGCCAGCGGGCGGACAAGGATTAGCAATCAGCCCCAGCATTTT. Encoded protein: CASGRTRISNQPQHF.